The present TCR beta chain was sequenced within a study of T cells in Graves' hyperthyroidism and ophthalmopathy (dated 2019 in TCRdb). Describing the broader study: Peripheral blood samples were taken at the time of initial diagnosis, prior to any treatment. To identify TCR V-J signatures that set the groups apart, the researchers used a discovery cohort of about a hundred patients, made up of roughly 40 with Graves' ophthalmopathy and about 55 with stable Graves' hyperthyroidism. Prospective prediction of ophthalmopathy was tested in an independent validation cohort consisting of some 18 hyperthyroidism patients and around 17 patients who later progressed to ophthalmopathy. For training and testing, the 80 to 100 patients in the discovery cohort were randomly divided in a 7:3 ratio. In addition, the study compared T-cell repertoires in thyroid tissue and in blood from about six Graves' hyperthyroidism patients. After blood sampling, hyperthyroidism patients were treated with methimazole at a starting dose of 30 mg daily, and ophthalmopathy patients were treated with high-dose intravenous methylprednisolone. TCR Vbeta CDR3 sequencing of roughly 140 peripheral blood samples (around 45 ophthalmopathy, about 80 hyperthyroidism and some 17 progressor patients) is reported in the paper. Points the paper makes about the study in general: Ophthalmopathy was separated from stable hyperthyroidism by a 13 V-J signature model, with over 85% sensitivity and just over 81% specificity obtained in cross-validation and 80%/75% obtained in testing. Sample size was not statistically predetermined, and investigators were not blinded to group allocation. Most expanded thyroid clonotypes (frequency above 0.001) were also detected in blood, suggesting blood repertoires may reflect thyroid immune responses. During validation, the model predicted progression to ophthalmopathy a median of about 6.5 months ahead of onset, with almost 71% sensitivity and less than 85% specificity.

This clonotype was counted at least ten times. Its antigen is unknown. Per-nucleotide qualities are absent, and no much larger clonotype sits a single base away. Graves' hyperthyroidism was defined as stable when no progression to ophthalmopathy occurred over 18 months of follow-up. Hyperthyroidism patients were newly diagnosed, had a disease duration of under 2 months, and were aged 18 to 65 years. Any patient with an uncontrolled infection, another autoimmune disease, pregnancy or lactation was excluded. Diagnoses were established on the basis of clinical symptoms, serum thyroxine and TRAb, thyroid ultrasound, and orbital computed tomography. Ficoll-Paque density gradient centrifugation was used to isolate PBMCs from about 10 ml of fresh peripheral blood. Total RNA was extracted with Trizol reagent, and quality was checked on an Agilent 2100 Bioanalyzer. The CDR3 runs 13 amino acids, cysteine and phenylalanine included. The kept DNA is CDR3 alone, 39 bases in frame from the first base. CDR1 and CDR2, looked up from the germline V gene, are MNHNS and SASEGT. Cut back by 8 bases and 3 bases, the V and J ends lie 11 bases apart.

TCR beta CDR3 regions were amplified from RNA transcripts. For the first round of RT-PCR on the TCR CDR3, the HTBI primer set was used together with the Qiagen OneStep RT-PCR kit. The libraries were constructed in a second round of multiplex PCR and then size-selected and purified. Paired-end sequencing of the libraries was performed with 100 bp reads on an Illumina HiSeq2000. Per the original workflow: SOAPnuke was used to process the raw data, throwing out any read that contained adapters or uncalled bases, had a mean Phred below 15, or lacked an exact constant-primer or identifier match. COPE v1.2.5 was used to merge the high-quality paired reads, and each unique nucleotide sequence was defined as a clonotype. MiTCR v1.1 was used to align clonotypes to the IMGT TRBV, TRBD and TRBJ reference segments. The analysis was restricted to V-J combinations with a frequency above 0.0001, which together covered 99% to 99.2% of the repertoires. A TCS score was defined as the ratio of F50 (clonal expansion) to E x V (chaos), with BLOSUM62-based TCRdist applied between CDR3 peptides within each V-J. Welch's t-statistics and random forest reduced 500 to 650 V-J features to 13, which were used in a naive Bayes classifier (R e1071). Starting from the raw public reads, TCRdb applied fastp trimming at Q25, assembled clones with MiXCR and retained in-frame beta chains. Rows are unified per CDR3 protein, each entry keeping the most common DNA and genes. In this record, the V and J calls reflect TCRdb's handling and not the investigators' own analysis. The sample profile shows about 590,000 distinct CDR3 sequences; 15% to 19% of them were found once. The top ten clonotypes cover under 7.5% of the sample.

This sequence originates from a woman aged 25 to 39 with Graves' hyperthyroidism. The sample consisted of blood. The rearrangement joined TRBV6-1 to TRBJ2-1; the D match is possibly TRBD1 or TRBD2, with 6 bases aligned in each. This receptor has the CDR3 CASWRDNYNEQFF. The bases are TGTGCCAGCTGGCGGGACAACTACAATGAGCAGTTCTTC.